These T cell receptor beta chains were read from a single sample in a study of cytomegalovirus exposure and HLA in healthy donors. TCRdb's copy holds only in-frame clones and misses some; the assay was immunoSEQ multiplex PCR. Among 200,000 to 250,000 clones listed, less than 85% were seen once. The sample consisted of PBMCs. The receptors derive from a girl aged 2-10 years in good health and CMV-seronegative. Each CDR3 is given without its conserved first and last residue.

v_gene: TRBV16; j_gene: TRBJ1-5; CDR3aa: ASSQSSGNQPQH
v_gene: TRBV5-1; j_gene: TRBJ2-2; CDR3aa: ASSLGLAGVNTGELF
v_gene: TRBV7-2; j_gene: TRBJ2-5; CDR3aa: ASSFGGPAQY
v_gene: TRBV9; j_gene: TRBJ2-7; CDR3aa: ASSVMGAGEQY
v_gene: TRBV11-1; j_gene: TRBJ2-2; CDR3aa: ASSGTDSNTGELF
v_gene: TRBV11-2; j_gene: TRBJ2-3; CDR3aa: ASSSRQVYDTQY
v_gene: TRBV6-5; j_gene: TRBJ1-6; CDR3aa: ASSYTTGNNSPLH
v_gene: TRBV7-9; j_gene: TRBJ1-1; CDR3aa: ASRETMNTEAF
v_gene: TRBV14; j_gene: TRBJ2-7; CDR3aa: ASSLLTGGYEQY
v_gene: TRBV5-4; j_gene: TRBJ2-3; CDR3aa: ASSLYGASRGDTQY
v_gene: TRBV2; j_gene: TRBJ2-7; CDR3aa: ASSLTSGEQY
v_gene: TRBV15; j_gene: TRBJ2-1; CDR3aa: ATSTQWGTSRNEQF
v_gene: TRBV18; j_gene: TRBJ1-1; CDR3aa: ASSHSKNTEAF
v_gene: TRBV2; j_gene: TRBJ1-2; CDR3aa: ASSVGQSNYGYT
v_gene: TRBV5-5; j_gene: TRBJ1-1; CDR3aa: ASSLEQNTEAF
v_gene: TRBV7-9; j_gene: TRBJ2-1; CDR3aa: ASSLGPQGADEQF
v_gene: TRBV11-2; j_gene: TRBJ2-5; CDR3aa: ASSLAGVEETQY
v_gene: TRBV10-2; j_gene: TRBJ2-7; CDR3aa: ASRGVREGSYEQY
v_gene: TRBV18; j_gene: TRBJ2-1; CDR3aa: ASSPWGSEEQF
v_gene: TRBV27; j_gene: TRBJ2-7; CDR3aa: ASSLIPTSGSSEQY
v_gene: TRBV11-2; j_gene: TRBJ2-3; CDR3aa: ASSFGPTGTDTQY
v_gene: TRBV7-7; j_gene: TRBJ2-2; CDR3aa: ASSPGTAKGELF
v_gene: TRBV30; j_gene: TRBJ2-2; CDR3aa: AWSVRSAGALTGELF
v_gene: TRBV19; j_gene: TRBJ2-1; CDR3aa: ASSIRGSLPYNEQF
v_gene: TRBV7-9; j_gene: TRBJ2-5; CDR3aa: SSSLRGGTQY
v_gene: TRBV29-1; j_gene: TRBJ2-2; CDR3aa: SVEAVMNTGELF
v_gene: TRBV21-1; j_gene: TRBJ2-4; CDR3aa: ASSIDREQY
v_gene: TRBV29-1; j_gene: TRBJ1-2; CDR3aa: SVTDREGHGYT
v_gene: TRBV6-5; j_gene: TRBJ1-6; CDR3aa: ASSYGRDRPPLH
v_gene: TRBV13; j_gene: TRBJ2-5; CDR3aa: ASSSYQETQY
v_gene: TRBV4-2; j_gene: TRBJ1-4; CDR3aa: ASSQDQGKEKLF
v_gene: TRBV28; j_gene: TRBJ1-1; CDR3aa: ASTLRGGAHTEAF
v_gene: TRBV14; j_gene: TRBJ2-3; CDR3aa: ASSRQGGTDTQY
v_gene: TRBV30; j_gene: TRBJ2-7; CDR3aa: AWSGPRTGLREQY
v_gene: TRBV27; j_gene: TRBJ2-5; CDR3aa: ASSPSGAGGETQY
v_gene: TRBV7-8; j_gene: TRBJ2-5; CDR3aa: ASSLYKGNLAETQY
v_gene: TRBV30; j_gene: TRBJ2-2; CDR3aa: ACEMWEGRTGELF
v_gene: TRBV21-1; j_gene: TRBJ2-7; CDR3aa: ASSKGHQILSYEQY
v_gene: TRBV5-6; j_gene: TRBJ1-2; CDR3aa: ASSPGKSYGYT
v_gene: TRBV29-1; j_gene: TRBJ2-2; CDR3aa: SAGTNTGELF
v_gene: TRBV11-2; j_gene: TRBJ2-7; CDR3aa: ASSPVPYEQY
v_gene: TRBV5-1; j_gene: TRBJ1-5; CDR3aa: ASSLEAGGQPQH
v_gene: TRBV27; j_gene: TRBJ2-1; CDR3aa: ASSYPRSNEQF
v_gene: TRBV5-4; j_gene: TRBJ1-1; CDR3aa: ASSTYRGPNTEAF
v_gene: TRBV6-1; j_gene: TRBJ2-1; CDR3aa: ASSENRVGGQF
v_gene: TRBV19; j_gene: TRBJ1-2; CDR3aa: ASNSQGAYYGYT
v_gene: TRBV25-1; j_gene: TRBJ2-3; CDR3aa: ASSGPGLKDTQY
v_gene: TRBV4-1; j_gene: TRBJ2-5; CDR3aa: ASSPHRGLGTQY
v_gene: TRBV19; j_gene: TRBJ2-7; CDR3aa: ASSIRTGGYEQY
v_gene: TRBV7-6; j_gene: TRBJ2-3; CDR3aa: ASSRGGALDTQY
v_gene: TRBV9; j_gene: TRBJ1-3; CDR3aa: ASSVGWQGAYTIY
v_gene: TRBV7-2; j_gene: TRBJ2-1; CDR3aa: ASSFGLAGGMYNEQF
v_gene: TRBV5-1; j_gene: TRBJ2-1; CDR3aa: ASSLAGTGNNEQF